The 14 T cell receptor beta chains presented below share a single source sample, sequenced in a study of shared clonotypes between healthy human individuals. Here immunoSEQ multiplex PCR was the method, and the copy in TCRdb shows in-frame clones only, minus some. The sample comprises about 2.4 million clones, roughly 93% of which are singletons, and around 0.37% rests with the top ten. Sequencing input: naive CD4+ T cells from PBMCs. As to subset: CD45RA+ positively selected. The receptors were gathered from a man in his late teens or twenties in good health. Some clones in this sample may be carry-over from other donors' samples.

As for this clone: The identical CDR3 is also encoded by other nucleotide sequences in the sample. CDR3 in DNA: TGTGCCAGCTCACCGAGCCGGGGGGAGACCCAGTACTTC. This sequence encodes CASSPSRGETQYF. This rearrangement joins TRBV18 to TRBJ2-5, with a tentative D call TRBD2 (6 bases). V shed 3 bases and J shed 5 bases, with 10 bases lying between them. Germline V gene lookup returns CDR1 KGHSH and CDR2 LQKENI. The CDR3 has 13 amino acids.

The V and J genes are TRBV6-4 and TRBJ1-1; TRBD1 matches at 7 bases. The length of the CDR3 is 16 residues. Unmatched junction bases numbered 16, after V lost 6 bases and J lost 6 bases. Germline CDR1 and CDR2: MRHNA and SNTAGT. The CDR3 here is CASSTGSTGDRAEAFF. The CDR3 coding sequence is TGTGCCAGCAGCACTGGATCCACAGGGGATAGGGCTGAAGCTTTCTTT.

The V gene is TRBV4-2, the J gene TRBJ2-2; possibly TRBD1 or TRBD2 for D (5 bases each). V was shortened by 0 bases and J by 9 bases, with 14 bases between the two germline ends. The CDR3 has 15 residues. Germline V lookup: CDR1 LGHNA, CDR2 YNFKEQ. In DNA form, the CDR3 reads TGTGCCAGCAGCCAAGACCGAGGTGGGGGAAGGGAGCTGTTTTTT. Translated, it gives CASSQDRGGGRELFF.

This chain's CDR3 is CASSFLGGRNTGELFF. The CDR3 region has the DNA TGTGCCAGCAGCTTCCTGGGGGGGCGAAACACCGGGGAGCTGTTTTTT. V usage is TRBV11-2 and J usage is TRBJ2-2, with D possibly TRBD2 on 7 matching bases. This CDR3 contains 16 residues. Germline CDR1 and CDR2: SGHAT and FQNNGV. The V end lost 3 bases, the J end lost 2 bases, and 13 bases lay between the germline ends.

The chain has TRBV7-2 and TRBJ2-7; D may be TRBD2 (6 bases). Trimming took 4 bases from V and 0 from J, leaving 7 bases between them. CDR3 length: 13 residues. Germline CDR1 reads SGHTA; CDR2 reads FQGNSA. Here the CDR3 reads CASSWTNSYEQYF. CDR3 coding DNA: TGTGCCAGCAGCTGGACTAACTCCTACGAGCAGTACTTC.

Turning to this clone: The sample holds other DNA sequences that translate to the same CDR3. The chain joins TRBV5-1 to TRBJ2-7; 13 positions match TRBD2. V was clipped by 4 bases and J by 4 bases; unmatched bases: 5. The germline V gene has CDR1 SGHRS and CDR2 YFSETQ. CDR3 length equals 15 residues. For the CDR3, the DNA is TGCGCCAGCAGCCCCGGACTAGCGGGAGTATACGAGCAGTACTTC. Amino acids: CASSPGLAGVYEQYF.

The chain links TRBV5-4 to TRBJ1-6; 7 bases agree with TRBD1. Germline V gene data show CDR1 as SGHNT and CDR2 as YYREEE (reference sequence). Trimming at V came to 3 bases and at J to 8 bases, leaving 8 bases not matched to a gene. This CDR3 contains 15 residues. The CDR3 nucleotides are TGTGCCAGCAGCTCTTTCGGGACAGCGTATTCACCCCTCCACTTT. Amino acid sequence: CASSSFGTAYSPLHF.

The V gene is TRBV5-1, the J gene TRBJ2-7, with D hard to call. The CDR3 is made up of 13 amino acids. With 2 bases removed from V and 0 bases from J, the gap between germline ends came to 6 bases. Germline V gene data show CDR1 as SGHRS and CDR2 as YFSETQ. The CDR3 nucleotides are TGCGCCAGCAGCTTTTGGACCTCCTACGAGCAGTACTTC. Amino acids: CASSFWTSYEQYF. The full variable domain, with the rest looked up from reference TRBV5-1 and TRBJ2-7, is KAGVTQTPRYLIKTRGQQVTLSCSPISGHRSVSWYQQTPGQGLQFLFEYFSETQRNKGNFPGRFSGRQFSNSRSEMNVSTLELGDSALYLCASSFWTSYEQYFGPGTRLTVT.

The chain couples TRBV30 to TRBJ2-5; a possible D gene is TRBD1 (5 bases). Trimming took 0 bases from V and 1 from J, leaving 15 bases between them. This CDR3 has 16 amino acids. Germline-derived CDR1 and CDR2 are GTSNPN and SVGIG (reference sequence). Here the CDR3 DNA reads TGTGCCTGGAGTGTAGGTCTCGTAGGGGTCCAAGAGACCCAGTACTTC. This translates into CAWSVGLVGVQETQYF.

The CDR3 coding sequence is TGTGCCAGCAGCTTCCCCGCGGGAGGCCACGAGCAGTACTTC. As protein: CASSFPAGGHEQYF. The V gene is TRBV7-8, the J gene TRBJ2-7, with 8 bases fitting TRBD2. Trimming removed 3 bases from V and 5 bases from J; junction bases left unmatched: 6. CDR1 is SGHVS, CDR2 FQNEAQ, per germline. This CDR3 region has 14 residues.

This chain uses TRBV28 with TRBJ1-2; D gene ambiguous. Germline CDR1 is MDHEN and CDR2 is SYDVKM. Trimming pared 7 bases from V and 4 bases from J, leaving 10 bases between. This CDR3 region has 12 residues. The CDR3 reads CASTEVTYGYTF. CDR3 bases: TGTGCCAGCACCGAGGTGACCTATGGCTACACCTTC.

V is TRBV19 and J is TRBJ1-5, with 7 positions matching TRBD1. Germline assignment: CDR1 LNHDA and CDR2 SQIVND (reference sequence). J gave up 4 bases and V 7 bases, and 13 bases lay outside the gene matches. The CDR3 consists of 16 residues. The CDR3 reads CASISLTPGGNQPQHF. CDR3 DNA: TGTGCCAGTATTTCCCTAACTCCAGGGGGAAATCAGCCCCAGCATTTT.

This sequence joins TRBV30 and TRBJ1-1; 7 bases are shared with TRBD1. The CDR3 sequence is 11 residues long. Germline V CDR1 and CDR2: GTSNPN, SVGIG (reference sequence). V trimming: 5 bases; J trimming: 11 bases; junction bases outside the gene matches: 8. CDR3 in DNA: TGTGCCTGGGAGAAGACAGGGTTTGCTTTCTTT. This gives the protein CAWEKTGFAFF.

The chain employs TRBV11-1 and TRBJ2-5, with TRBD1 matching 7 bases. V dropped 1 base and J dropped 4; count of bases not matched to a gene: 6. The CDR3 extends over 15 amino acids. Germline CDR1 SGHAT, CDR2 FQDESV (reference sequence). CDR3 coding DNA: TGTGCCAGCAGCTTAGTCCCCGACAGGGCAGAGACCCAGTACTTC. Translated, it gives CASSLVPDRAETQYF.